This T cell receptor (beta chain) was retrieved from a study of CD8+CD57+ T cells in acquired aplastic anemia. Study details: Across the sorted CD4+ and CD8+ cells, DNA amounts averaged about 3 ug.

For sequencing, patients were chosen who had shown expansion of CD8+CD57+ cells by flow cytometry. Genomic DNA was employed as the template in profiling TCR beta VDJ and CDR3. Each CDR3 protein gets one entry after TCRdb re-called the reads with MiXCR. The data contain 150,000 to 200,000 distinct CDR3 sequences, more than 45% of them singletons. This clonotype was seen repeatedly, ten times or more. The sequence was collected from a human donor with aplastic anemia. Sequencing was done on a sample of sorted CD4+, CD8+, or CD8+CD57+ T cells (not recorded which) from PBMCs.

CDR3: CASGGRGGTDTQYF. CDR3 coding DNA: TGTGCCAGTGGAGGGAGGGGGGGCACAGATACGCAGTATTTT. The rearrangement joins TRBV19 to TRBJ2-3; D possibly corresponds to TRBD2 (7 bases). V was pared by 8 bases and J by 1 base, with 13 bases between. CDR1 is LNHDA, CDR2 SQIVND, per germline (reference sequence). CDR3 length: 14 residues.